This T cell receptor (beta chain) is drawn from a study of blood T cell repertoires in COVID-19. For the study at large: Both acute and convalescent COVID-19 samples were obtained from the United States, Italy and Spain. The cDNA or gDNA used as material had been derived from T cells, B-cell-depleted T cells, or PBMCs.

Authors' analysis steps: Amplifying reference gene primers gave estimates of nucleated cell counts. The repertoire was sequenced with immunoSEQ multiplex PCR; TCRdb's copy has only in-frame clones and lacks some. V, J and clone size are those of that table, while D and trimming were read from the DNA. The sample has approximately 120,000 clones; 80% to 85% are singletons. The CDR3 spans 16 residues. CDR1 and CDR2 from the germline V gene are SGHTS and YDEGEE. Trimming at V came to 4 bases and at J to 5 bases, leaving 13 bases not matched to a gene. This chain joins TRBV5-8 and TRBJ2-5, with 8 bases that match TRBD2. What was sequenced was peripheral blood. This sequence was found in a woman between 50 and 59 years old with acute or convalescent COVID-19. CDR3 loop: CASSRRLANQLETQYF. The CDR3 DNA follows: TGTGCCAGCAGCCGCCGACTAGCGAATCAATTGGAGACCCAGTACTTC.